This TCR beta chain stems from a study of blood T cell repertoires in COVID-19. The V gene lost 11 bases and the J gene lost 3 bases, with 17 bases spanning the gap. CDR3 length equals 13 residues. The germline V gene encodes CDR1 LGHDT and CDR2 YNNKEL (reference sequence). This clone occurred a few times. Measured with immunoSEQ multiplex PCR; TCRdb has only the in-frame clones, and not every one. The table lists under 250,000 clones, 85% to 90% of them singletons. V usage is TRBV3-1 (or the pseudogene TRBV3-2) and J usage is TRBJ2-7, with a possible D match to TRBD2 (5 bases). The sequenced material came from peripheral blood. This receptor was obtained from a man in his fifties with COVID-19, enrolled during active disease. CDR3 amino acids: CAFRGSPFYEQYF. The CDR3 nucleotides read TGTGCCTTCCGCGGGTCCCCTTTCTACGAGCAGTACTTC.